A single T cell receptor (beta chain) is shown here with its context. The target antigen is unknown. The sample belongs to a study of T-cell reconstitution after alpha-beta-depleted transplantation in children. Unique molecular identifiers were incorporated into the prepared TCRbeta library. TCRdb analysed the PCR reads with MiXCR anew, one entry per CDR3 protein. The table includes approximately 270,000 distinct CDR3 sequences, roughly a quarter detected once. CDR1 and CDR2 from the germline V gene are SGHVS and FNYEAQ. V lost 4 bases to trimming and J lost 4 bases, with 8 bases between them. The CDR3 has 13 amino acids. The study's findings and limits: Where some patients showed high TCRbeta diversity at day 60, it came from recipient T cells and thymic progenitors that had survived. Several hundred expanded graft clones reportedly supplied alpha-beta T cells about two months after transplant. At one year after transplant, newly produced T cells mostly accounted for T-cell counts and diversity.

The chain joins TRBV7-6 to TRBJ1-5; D remains unclear. Source: PBMCs, mostly from graft donor cells, taken 360 days after TCRalphabeta/CD19-depleted stem cell transplant. The clonotype was recovered from a female patient aged 2-9 years who had a stem cell transplant for congenital amegakaryocytic thrombocytopenia, so the T cells may come from the graft donor. The DNA of the CDR3 is TGTGCCAGCAGCTCCTCCAAAAATCAGCCCCAGCATTTT. Translating it yields CASSSSKNQPQHF.